The 18 T cell receptor beta chains given below trace back to one sample, sequenced in a study of cytomegalovirus exposure and HLA in healthy donors. Amplification used 60 Vbeta primers and 13 Jbeta primers. Sequencing was performed with immunoSEQ multiplex PCR; in TCRdb, only in-frame clones are kept and a portion is missing. Seen here are 130,000 or so clones, roughly four fifths observed once, and the top ten hold 3.2%. Sequenced sample: PBMCs. The origin of the receptors is a young man in good health and CMV-seropositive.

The V gene is TRBV6-1, the J gene TRBJ2-7; 7 bases fit TRBD1. Germline V gene data show CDR1 as MNHNS and CDR2 as SASEGT. The CDR3 consists of 14 residues. J lost 4 bases, V lost 6 bases, and 9 bases had no gene match. CDR3 bases: TGTGCCAGCAGGACCGACAGGGTTGGGTACGAGCAGTACTTC. It is translated as CASRTDRVGYEQYF.

The chain employs TRBV19 and TRBJ2-2, with TRBD1 matching 7 bases. The CDR3 length is 16 residues. Germline V lookup: CDR1 LNHDA, CDR2 SQIVND (reference sequence). Trimming took 10 bases from V and 3 from J; bases not matched to a gene: 14. This CDR3 reads CATKLFTGTDTGELFF. The CDR3 region has the DNA TGTGCCACTAAACTTTTCACCGGGACAGACACCGGGGAGCTGTTTTTT.

The rearrangement joins TRBV2 to TRBJ2-7; no firm D call. Germline CDR1 reads SNHLY; CDR2 reads FYNNEI. V was clipped by 3 bases and J by 3 bases, with 9 bases between them. This CDR3 has 13 residues. CDR3 residues: CASSEVSYYEQYF. The CDR3 DNA reads as TGTGCCAGCAGTGAGGTGAGTTACTACGAGCAGTACTTC.

The gene calls are TRBV30 and TRBJ1-5; TRBD1 might be the D (6 bases). CDR3 length equals 14 residues. The germline CDR1 and CDR2 sequences are GTSNPN and SVGIG (reference sequence). Trimming removed 4 bases at V and 4 bases at J, with 14 bases between. Written as DNA, the CDR3 is TGTGCCTGGACCGCGGACAGAGAAAATCAGCCCCAGCATTTT. Its translation: CAWTADRENQPQHF.

The rearrangement joins TRBV9 to TRBJ2-7; 7 bases are a match to TRBD2. This CDR3 region has 13 residues. After removal of 3 bases from V and 7 bases from J, the junction contained 7 bases not matched to a gene. From germline, CDR1 is SGDLS and CDR2 YYNGEE. The CDR3 DNA is TGTGCCAGCAGCGGGGGGGGGTTTACGGAGCAGTACTTC. Translated, it gives CASSGGGFTEQYF.

This clone was observed a few times. The J gene is TRBJ2-3, the V gene TRBV28; 7 nucleotides align to TRBD2. The germline CDR1 and CDR2 sequences are MDHEN and SYDVKM. The CDR3 runs 15 residues. The ends lost 5 bases at V and 2 bases at J; junction bases unmatched: 7. CDR3 nucleotides: TGTGCCAGCAGTCCTCCAGCGGGGTACACAGATACGCAGTATTTT. It translates to CASSPPAGYTDTQYF.

This clone has a handful of counts. V is TRBV7-9 and J is TRBJ1-3; tentative D call: TRBD1 (5 bases). V was shortened by 5 bases and J by 0 bases, with 14 bases between the two germline ends. Germline lookup yields CDR1 SEHNR and CDR2 FQNEAQ (reference sequence). The CDR3 loop spans 16 amino acids. This chain's CDR3 is CASSNRGGSSGNTIYF. The CDR3 nucleotides are TGTGCCAGCAGCAATAGGGGCGGGAGCTCTGGAAACACCATATATTTT.

This clone was detected once. V usage is TRBV14 and J usage is TRBJ2-2; D may be TRBD1 (5 bases). There are 17 residues in the CDR3. Germline CDR1 and CDR2: SGHDN and FVKESK. The V end lost 1 base, the J end lost 1 base, and 13 bases lay between the germline ends. In DNA, the CDR3 is TGTGCCAGCAGCCAAGGGCCCTACAGGAGGAACACCGGGGAGCTGTTTTTT. Amino acid sequence: CASSQGPYRRNTGELFF.

This sequence joins TRBV29-1 and TRBJ2-2; D remains unclear. From germline, CDR1 is SQVTM and CDR2 ANQGSEA. The ends were cut back, 7 bases at V and 0 bases at J, with 6 bases in the middle. The CDR3 loop spans 12 amino acids. CDR3 bases: TGCAGCGCCTATACGAACACCGGGGAGCTGTTTTTT. It is translated as CSAYTNTGELFF.

The chain has TRBV19 and TRBJ1-5, with TRBD1 matching over 9 bases. This CDR3 has 13 residues. CDR1 and CDR2 (germline): LNHDA, SQIVND (reference sequence). J was trimmed by 10 bases and V by 5 bases; bases with no gene match: 6. CDR3: CASSSGTGIPQHF. The CDR3 nucleotides are TGTGCCAGTAGTTCCGGGACAGGGATTCCCCAGCATTTT.

The genes are TRBV11-2 and TRBJ2-7; 9 nucleotides line up with TRBD1. Germline V gives CDR1 SGHAT, CDR2 FQNNGV. This CDR3 is 18 amino acids long. After removal of 0 bases from V and 4 bases from J, the junction contained 13 bases not matched to a gene. The chain's CDR3 is CASSLDLAQGAVNYEQYF. CDR3 nucleotide sequence: TGTGCCAGCAGCTTAGATCTCGCACAGGGGGCAGTTAATTACGAGCAGTACTTC.

This clone has a single count. V and J are TRBV7-9 and TRBJ2-1, with a possible D match to TRBD2 (5 bases). The ends were cut back, 3 bases at V and 0 bases at J, with 9 bases in the middle. CDR1 is SEHNR and CDR2 is FQNEAQ in the germline V gene (reference sequence). The CDR3 covers 15 residues. The CDR3 sequence is CASSLLGSSYNEQFF. CDR3 in DNA: TGTGCCAGCAGCTTGCTGGGGAGCTCCTACAATGAGCAGTTCTTC.

V and J are TRBV29-1 and TRBJ1-2; 7 bases match TRBD1. J was trimmed by 1 base and V by 6 bases; bases with no gene match: 5. CDR1 is SQVTM and CDR2 is ANQGSEA in the germline V gene. The CDR3 spans 13 residues. The CDR3 nucleotides read TGCAGCGTAGGACAGGTTGTTAACTATGGCTACACCTTC. Amino acid sequence: CSVGQVVNYGYTF.

The chain uses TRBV14 and TRBJ1-1; D may be TRBD1 (6 bases). The CDR3 has 12 residues. The V gene's germline CDR1 is SGHDN and CDR2 FVKESK. Trimming took off 3 bases at V and 8 bases at J, with 10 bases between the two ends. The CDR3 is CASSHSDREAFF. As DNA, the CDR3 is TGTGCCAGCAGCCATTCAGACAGGGAAGCTTTCTTT.

V and J are TRBV2 and TRBJ1-1, with 9 positions matching TRBD1. The germline V gene encodes CDR1 SNHLY and CDR2 FYNNEI. The CDR3 sequence is 15 residues long. With V trimmed by 6 bases and J by 4 bases, 9 bases remained unmatched. In nucleotides, the CDR3 is TGTGCCAGCAGGGTTACAGGGGGCGCGGGCACTGAAGCTTTCTTT. Amino acid sequence: CASRVTGGAGTEAFF.

By its share, this clone is medium-sized (0.01 to 0.1%). This chain uses TRBV6-1 with TRBJ2-1, with 11 bases matching TRBD2. Germline V gene sequence: CDR1 MNHNS, CDR2 SASEGT. V lost 2 bases, J lost 0 bases, and 0 bases stayed unmatched. The CDR3 is 16 residues long. The CDR3 nucleotides are TGTGCCAGCAGTGAACTAGCGGGGGGCTCCTACAATGAGCAGTTCTTC. Its protein is CASSELAGGSYNEQFF.

This chain links TRBV7-9 with TRBJ2-7; TRBD1 matches at 9 bases. CDR3 length: 16 amino acids. Looked up from germline, CDR1 is SEHNR and CDR2 is FQNEAQ (reference sequence). V lost 6 bases to trimming and J lost 1 base; unmatched junction nucleotides: 10. The CDR3 nucleotides are TGTGCCAGCAGTCCCAACAGGGGGCCGAAGTCCTACGAGCAGTACTTC. Protein: CASSPNRGPKSYEQYF.

This clone was seen a single time. This chain joins TRBV27 and TRBJ2-2; D gene unclear. V was clipped by 3 bases and J by 7 bases, with 6 bases between them. The CDR3 has 12 residues. Germline assignment: CDR1 MNHEY and CDR2 SMNVEV (reference sequence). The CDR3, as DNA: TGTGCCAGCAGTTTTCGGAGCGGGGAGCTGTTTTTT. Translation gives CASSFRSGELFF.